The clone carrying this T cell receptor beta chain was observed a single time. The target antigen is unknown. This entry belongs to a study of graft-versus-host responses after intestinal transplantation. The germline V gene has CDR1 SGDLS and CDR2 YYNGEE. The ends were cut back, 3 bases at V and 1 base at J, with 15 bases in the middle. The CDR3 runs to 16 residues. Only in-frame clones appear in the TCRdb table, and some are missing; sequencing was by immunoSEQ multiplex PCR. Here the sample spans about 25,000 clones, almost 85% being singletons. Sequencing used unstimulated CD8+ T cells sorted from spleen or lymph node cells, obtained before transplant. This chain links TRBV9 with TRBJ2-3; D assignment may be TRBD1 or TRBD2 (6 bases each). The source is a human donor who was the organ donor for an intestinal transplant. CDR3: CASSAPLEGGTDTQYF. CDR3 sequence (DNA): TGTGCCAGCAGCGCCCCCTTGGAGGGGGGCACAGATACGCAGTATTTT.